This T cell receptor (beta chain) appears in the sequencing data of a study of response to subunit inactivated influenza vaccine. Regarding the study as a whole: Few additional T cells are recruited per seasonal influenza vaccination, authors suggested.

There are 17 residues in the CDR3. Germline CDR1 SGHRS, CDR2 YFSETQ. The V end lost 1 base, the J end lost 0 bases, and 15 bases lay between the germline ends. This clonotype was observed at least ten times. What it binds is unknown. TCRdb re-called the RT-PCR reads through MiXCR, storing one row per CDR3 protein. The data contain 550,000 to 800,000 distinct CDR3 sequences, roughly 14% of them seen just once; the ten biggest clones take up roughly 12%. Specimen: PBMCs from blood, collected roughly 12 days after vaccination. This sequence was found in a man between 45 and 60 years old who received an inactivated influenza vaccine. The chain employs TRBV5-1 and TRBJ2-3; tentatively, D is TRBD1 or TRBD2 (5 bases each). The chain's CDR3 is CASSLWYGTPSTDTQYF. The CDR3 DNA sequence: TGCGCCAGCAGCTTGTGGTATGGGACCCCTAGCACAGATACGCAGTATTTT.